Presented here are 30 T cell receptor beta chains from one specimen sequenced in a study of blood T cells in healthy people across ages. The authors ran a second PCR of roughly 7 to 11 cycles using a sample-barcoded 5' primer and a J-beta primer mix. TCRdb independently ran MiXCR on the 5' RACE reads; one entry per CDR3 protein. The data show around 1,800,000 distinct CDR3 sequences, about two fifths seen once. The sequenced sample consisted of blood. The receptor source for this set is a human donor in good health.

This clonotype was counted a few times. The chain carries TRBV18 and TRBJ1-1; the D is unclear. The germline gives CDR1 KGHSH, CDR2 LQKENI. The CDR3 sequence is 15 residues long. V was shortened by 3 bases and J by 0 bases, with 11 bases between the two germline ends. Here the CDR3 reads CASSPAFSMNTEAFF. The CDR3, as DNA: TGTGCCAGCTCACCGGCCTTCAGCATGAACACTGAAGCTTTCTTT.

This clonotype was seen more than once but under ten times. The CDR3 DNA is TGTGCCAGCAGCTTTGGCGGTGGGGTAAGCACAGATACGCAGTATTTT. Translated: CASSFGGGVSTDTQYF. The chain links TRBV5-6 to TRBJ2-3; D uncertain. The CDR3 extends over 16 amino acids. The germline gives CDR1 SGHDT, CDR2 YYEEEE. V gave up 2 bases and J gave up 0 bases, with 13 bases separating them.

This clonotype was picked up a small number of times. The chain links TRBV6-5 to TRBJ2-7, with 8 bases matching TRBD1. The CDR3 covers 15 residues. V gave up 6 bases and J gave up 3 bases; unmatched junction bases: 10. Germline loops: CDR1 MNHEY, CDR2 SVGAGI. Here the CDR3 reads CASRIRDRWDYEQYF. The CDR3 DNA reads TGTGCCAGCAGAATCCGGGACAGGTGGGACTACGAGCAGTACTTC.

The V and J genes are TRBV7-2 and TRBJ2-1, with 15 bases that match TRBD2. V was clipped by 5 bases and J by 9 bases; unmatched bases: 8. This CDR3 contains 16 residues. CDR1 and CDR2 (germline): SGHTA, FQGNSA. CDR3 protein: CASSPGLAGGMGEQFF. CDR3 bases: TGTGCCAGCAGCCCCGGACTAGCGGGGGGGATGGGTGAGCAGTTCTTC.

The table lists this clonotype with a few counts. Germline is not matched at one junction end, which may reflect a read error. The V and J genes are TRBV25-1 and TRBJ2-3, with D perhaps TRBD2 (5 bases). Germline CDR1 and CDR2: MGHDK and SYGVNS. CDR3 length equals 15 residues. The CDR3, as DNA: TGTGCCAGCAGTGACCCAGGACTTAGCACAGATGCGCAGTATTTT. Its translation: CASSDPGLSTDAQYF.

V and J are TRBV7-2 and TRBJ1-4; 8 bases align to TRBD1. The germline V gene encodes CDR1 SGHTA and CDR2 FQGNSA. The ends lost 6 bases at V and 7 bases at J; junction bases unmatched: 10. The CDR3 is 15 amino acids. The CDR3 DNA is TGTGCCAGCAGTTATAGGACAGGGAGCGGTGAAAAACTGTTTTTT. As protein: CASSYRTGSGEKLFF.

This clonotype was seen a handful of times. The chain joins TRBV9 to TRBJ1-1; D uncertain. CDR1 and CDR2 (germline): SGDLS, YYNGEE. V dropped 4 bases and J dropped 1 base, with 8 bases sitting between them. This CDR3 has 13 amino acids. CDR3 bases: TGTGCCAGCAGCATGGGCCAGAACACTGAAGCTTTCTTT. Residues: CASSMGQNTEAFF.

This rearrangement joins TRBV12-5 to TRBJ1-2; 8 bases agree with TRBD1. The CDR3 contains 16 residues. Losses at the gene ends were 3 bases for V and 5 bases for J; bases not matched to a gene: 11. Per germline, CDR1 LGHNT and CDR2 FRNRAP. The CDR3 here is CASGFDVPGQAYGYTF. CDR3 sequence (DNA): TGTGCTAGTGGTTTTGACGTTCCGGGACAGGCTTATGGCTACACCTTC.

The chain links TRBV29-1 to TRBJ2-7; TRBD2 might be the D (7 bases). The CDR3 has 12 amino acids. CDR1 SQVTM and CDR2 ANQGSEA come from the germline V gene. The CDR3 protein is CGGGPSSYEQYF. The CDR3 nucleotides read TGCGGCGGGGGCCCGAGCTCCTACGAGCAGTACTTC.

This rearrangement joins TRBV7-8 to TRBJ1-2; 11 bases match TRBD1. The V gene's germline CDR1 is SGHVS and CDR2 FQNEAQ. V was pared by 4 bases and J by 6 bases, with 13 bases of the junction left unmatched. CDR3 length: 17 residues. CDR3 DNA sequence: TGTGCCAGCAGCTCCGGGGGGGCCCCGGGACAGGGGGATGGCTACACCTTC. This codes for CASSSGGAPGQGDGYTF. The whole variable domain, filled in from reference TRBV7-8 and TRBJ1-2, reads GAGVSQSPRYKVAKRGQDVALRCDPISGHVSLFWYQQALGQGPEFLTYFQNEAQLDKSGLPSDRFFAERPEGSVSTLKIQRTQQEDSAVYLCASSSGGAPGQGDGYTFGSGTRLTVV.

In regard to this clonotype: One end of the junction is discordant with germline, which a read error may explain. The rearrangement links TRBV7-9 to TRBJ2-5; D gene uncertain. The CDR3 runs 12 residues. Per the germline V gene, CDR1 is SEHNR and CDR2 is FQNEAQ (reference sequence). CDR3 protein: CASGSIQETRYF. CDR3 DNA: TGTGCCAGCGGCTCGATCCAAGAGACCCGGTACTTC.

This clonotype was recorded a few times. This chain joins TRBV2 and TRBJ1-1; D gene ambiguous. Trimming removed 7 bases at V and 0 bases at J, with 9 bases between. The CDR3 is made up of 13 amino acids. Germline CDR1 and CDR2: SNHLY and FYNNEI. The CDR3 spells CASTMDVNTEAFF. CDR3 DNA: TGTGCCAGCACCATGGACGTGAACACTGAAGCTTTCTTT.

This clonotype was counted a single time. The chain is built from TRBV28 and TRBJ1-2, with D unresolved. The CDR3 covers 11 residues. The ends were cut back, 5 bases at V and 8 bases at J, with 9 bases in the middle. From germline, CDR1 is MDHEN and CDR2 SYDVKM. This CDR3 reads CASSTPSGYTF. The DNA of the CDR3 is TGTGCCAGCAGTACACCTTCGGGCTACACCTTC.

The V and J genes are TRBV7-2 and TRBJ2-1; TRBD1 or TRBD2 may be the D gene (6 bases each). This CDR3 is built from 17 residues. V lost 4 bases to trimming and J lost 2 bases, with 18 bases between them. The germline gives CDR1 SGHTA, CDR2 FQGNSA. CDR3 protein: CASSYLGGRGPYNEQFF. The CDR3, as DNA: TGTGCCAGCAGCTACCTTGGGGGGCGAGGCCCCTACAATGAGCAGTTCTTC.

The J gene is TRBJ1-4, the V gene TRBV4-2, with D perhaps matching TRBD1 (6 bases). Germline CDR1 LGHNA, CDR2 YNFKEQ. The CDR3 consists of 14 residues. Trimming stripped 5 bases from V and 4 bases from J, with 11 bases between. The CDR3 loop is CASSFGQYNEKLFF. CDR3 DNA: TGTGCCAGCAGCTTCGGACAGTATAATGAAAAACTGTTTTTT.

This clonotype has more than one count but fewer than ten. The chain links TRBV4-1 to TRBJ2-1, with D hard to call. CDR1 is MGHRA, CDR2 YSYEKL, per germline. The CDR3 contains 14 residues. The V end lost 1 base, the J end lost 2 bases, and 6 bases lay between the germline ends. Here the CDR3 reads CASSQVPAYNEQFF. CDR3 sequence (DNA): TGCGCCAGCAGCCAAGTCCCGGCCTACAATGAGCAGTTCTTC.

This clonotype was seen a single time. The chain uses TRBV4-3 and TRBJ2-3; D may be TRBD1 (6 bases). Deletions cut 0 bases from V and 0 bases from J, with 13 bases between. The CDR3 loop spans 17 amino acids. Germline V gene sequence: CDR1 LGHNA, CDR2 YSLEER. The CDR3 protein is CASSQDQGRRSTDTQYF. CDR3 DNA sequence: TGCGCCAGCAGCCAAGATCAGGGGCGGCGCAGCACAGATACGCAGTATTTT.

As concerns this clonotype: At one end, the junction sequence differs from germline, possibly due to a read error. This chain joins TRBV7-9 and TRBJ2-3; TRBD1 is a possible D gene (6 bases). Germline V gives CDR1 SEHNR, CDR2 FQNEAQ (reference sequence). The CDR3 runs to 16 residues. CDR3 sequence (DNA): TGCGCCAGCAGGTACCCATCCGGACAGATCACAGATACGCAGTATTTT. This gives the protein CASRYPSGQITDTQYF.

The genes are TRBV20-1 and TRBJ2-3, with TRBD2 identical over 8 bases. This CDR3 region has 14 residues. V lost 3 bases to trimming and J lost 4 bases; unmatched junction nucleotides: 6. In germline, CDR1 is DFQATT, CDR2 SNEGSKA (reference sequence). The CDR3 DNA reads TGCAGTGCTAGTTCGGGGGGGGACCCAGATACGCAGTATTTT. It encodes CSASSGGDPDTQYF.

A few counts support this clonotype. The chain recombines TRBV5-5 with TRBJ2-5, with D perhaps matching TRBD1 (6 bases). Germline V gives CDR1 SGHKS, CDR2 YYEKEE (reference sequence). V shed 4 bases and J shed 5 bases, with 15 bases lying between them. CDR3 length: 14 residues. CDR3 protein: CASSMTGTKETQYF. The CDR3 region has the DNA TGTGCCAGCAGCATGACCGGGACAAAGGAGACCCAGTACTTC.

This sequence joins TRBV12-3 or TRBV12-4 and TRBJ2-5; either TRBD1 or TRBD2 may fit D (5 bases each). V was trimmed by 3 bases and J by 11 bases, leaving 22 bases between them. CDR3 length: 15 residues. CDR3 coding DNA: TGTGCCAGCAGTTTTTTATTGGGACCTCACGCGGAGCAGTACTTC. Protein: CASSFLLGPHAEQYF.

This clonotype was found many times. CDR3 sequence: CSARLILAGGETQYF. DNA for the CDR3: TGCAGTGCTAGACTCATACTAGCGGGGGGGGAGACCCAGTACTTC. V usage is TRBV20-1 and J usage is TRBJ2-5, with 13 bases matching TRBD2. Trimming at V came to 2 bases and at J to 5 bases, leaving 5 bases not matched to a gene. From germline, CDR1 is DFQATT and CDR2 SNEGSKA (reference sequence). This CDR3 is built from 15 residues.

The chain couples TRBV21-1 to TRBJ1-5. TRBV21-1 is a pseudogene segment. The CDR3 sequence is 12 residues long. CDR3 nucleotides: TGTGCCAGGAGGGGGAGTGGACAGCCCCAGCATTTT. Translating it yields CARRGSGQPQHF.

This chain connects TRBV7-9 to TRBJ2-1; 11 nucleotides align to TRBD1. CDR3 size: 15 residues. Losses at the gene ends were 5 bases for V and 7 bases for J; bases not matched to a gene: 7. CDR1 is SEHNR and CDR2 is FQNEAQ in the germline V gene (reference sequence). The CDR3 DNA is TGTGCCAGCAGCATGGCAGGGACAGGGGGGAATGAGCAGTTCTTC. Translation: CASSMAGTGGNEQFF.

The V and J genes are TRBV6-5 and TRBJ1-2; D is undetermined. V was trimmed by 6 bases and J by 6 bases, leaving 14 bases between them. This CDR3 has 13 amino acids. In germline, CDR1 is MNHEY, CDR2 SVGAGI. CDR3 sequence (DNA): TGTGCCAGCAGCCGCAGGCAGGTGGATGGCTACACCTTC. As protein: CASSRRQVDGYTF.

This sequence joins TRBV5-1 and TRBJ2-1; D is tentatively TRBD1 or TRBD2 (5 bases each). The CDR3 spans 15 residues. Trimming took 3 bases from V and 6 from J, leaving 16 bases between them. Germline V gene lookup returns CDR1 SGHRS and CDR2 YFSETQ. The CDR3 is CASSSGTRLLNEQFF. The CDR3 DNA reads TGCGCCAGCAGCTCGGGGACCAGACTCCTCAATGAGCAGTTCTTC.

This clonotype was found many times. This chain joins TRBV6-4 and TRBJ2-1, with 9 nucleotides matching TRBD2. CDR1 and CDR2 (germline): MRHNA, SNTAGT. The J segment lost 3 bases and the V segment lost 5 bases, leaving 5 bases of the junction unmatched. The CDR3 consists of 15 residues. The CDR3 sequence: CASSPIAGDYNEQFF. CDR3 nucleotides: TGTGCCAGCAGTCCGATAGCGGGGGACTACAATGAGCAGTTCTTC.

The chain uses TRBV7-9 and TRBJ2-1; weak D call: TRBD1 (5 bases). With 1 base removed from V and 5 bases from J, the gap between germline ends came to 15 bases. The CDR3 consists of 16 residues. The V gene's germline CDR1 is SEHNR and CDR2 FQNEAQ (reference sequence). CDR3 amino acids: CASSLEGSRDNNEQFF. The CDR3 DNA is TGTGCCAGCAGCTTAGAGGGGTCCAGGGATAACAATGAGCAGTTCTTC.

CDR3 nucleotide sequence: TGTGCCAGCACCAATCCTTACGATACGCAGTATTTT. This gives the protein CASTNPYDTQYF. The chain combines TRBV7-9 with TRBJ2-3; no clear D gene. Trimming left V 7 bases short and J 6 bases short, with 11 bases between. The CDR3 length is 12 residues. The V gene's germline CDR1 is SEHNR and CDR2 FQNEAQ (reference sequence). The full variable domain, rest sourced from reference TRBV7-9 and TRBJ2-3, is DTGVSQNPRHKITKRGQNVTFRCDPISEHNRLYWYRQTLGQGPEFLTYFQNEAQLEKSRLLSDRFSAERPKGSFSTLEIQRTEQGDSAMYLCASTNPYDTQYFGPGTRLTVL.

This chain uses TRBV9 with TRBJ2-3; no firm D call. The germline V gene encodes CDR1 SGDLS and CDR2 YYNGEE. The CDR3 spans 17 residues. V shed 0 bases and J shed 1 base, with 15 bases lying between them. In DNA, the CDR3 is TGTGCCAGCAGCGTAGACTCGCTGTTGGATGGCACAGATACGCAGTATTTT. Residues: CASSVDSLLDGTDTQYF.